These 27 T cell receptor beta chains share one sample of origin, sequenced in a study of blood T cells in healthy people across ages. A J-beta primer mix and a sample-barcoded 5' primer were used in a second PCR of roughly 6 to 11 cycles. A single record per CDR3 protein comes from TCRdb applying MiXCR to the 5' RACE reads. The sample gives over 1,500,000 distinct CDR3 sequences, 49% of which show up once; over 2% is in the top ten. Sequencing input: blood. These receptors all stem from a woman between 40 and 50 years old in good health.

The chain couples TRBV20-1 to TRBJ2-5; 7 bases are shared with TRBD1. Germline CDR1 is DFQATT and CDR2 is SNEGSKA (reference sequence). This CDR3 has 15 amino acids. The V and J ends lost 1 base and 5 bases, in that order; junction bases with no gene match: 10. The CDR3 nucleotides read TGCAGTGCTAGAGGCGTAGGGACAGTAGGGGAGACCCAGTACTTC. It yields the protein CSARGVGTVGETQYF.

This clonotype was seen only once. The rearrangement links TRBV20-1 to TRBJ1-1, with 7 bases aligning to TRBD1. Germline CDR1 is DFQATT and CDR2 is SNEGSKA (reference sequence). This CDR3 has 14 residues. V trimming: 6 bases; J trimming: 4 bases; junction bases outside the gene matches: 11. The chain's CDR3 is CSAPQGGGGTEAFF. As DNA, the CDR3 is TGCAGTGCCCCGCAGGGGGGTGGCGGCACTGAAGCTTTCTTT.

This clonotype was observed once. The chain carries TRBV9 and TRBJ2-4; TRBD1 aligns across 8 bases. The last part of the DNA fits TRBJ2-7 better; the J call may be wrong. The CDR3 spans 16 residues. The germline gives CDR1 SGDLS, CDR2 YYNGEE. Here the CDR3 reads CASSPENTDRVNEQYF. The CDR3 DNA sequence: TGTGCCAGCAGCCCGGAAAACACGGACAGGGTCAACGAGCAGTACTTC.

J is TRBJ2-4 and V is TRBV12-5; 9 nucleotides agree with TRBD1. The J call could be wrong; TRBJ2-7 is a better fit for the DNA end. The CDR3 contains 15 residues. Germline V gene sequence: CDR1 LGHNT, CDR2 FRNRAP. CDR3 DNA sequence: TGTGCTAGTGGATCTGGGACAGGGCCCCACTACGAGCAGTACTTC. Its translation: CASGSGTGPHYEQYF.

This chain links TRBV28 with TRBJ1-1, with TRBD1 as a possible D gene (6 bases). This CDR3 has 15 amino acids. Germline V gives CDR1 MDHEN, CDR2 SYDVKM. Trimming stripped 8 bases from V and 4 bases from J, with 20 bases between. This chain's CDR3 is CASGLGGARGTEAFF. The CDR3 DNA follows: TGTGCCAGCGGCCTCGGGGGCGCTAGGGGCACTGAAGCTTTCTTT.

A single count supports this clonotype. The V gene is TRBV7-2, the J gene TRBJ1-3, with no clear D. V was pared by 5 bases and J by 0 bases, with 5 bases between. The germline gives CDR1 SGHTA, CDR2 FQGNSA. The CDR3 consists of 13 residues. CDR3 sequence: CASSTNSGNTIYF. In DNA, the CDR3 is TGTGCCAGCAGCACTAACTCTGGAAACACCATATATTTT.

This clonotype was detected a few times. This rearrangement joins TRBV28 to TRBJ2-5; unclear D gene. The CDR3 runs to 14 residues. The germline gives CDR1 MDHEN, CDR2 SYDVKM. V was cut by 5 bases and J by 2 bases, with 12 bases left in between. CDR3 coding DNA: TGTGCCAGCAGTCAAAACGGGCCACAAGAGACCCAGTACTTC. Protein product: CASSQNGPQETQYF.

The chain employs TRBV6-5 and TRBJ1-6; D ambiguous. Trimming cost V 0 bases and J 0 bases, with 12 bases left between them. Germline V gives CDR1 MNHEY, CDR2 SVGAGI. The CDR3 runs to 18 residues. The CDR3 nucleotides are TGTGCCAGCAGTTACTCCCGGCGCCGAAACTCCTATAATTCACCCCTCCACTTT. Its translation is CASSYSRRRNSYNSPLHF.

The rearrangement joins TRBV7-2 to TRBJ2-7; possibly TRBD1 or TRBD2 for D (7 bases each). The V end was cut by 2 bases, the J end by 0 bases, with 11 bases between. The germline gives CDR1 SGHTA, CDR2 FQGNSA. The length of the CDR3 is 15 residues. CDR3 sequence (DNA): TGTGCCAGCAGCTTATCCAGGGGGGGCTCCTACGAGCAGTACTTC. Protein sequence: CASSLSRGGSYEQYF.

The CDR3 DNA is TGTGCCAGCAGGGTTTCCATGAACACTGAAGCTTTCTTT. This gives the protein CASRVSMNTEAFF. The V gene is TRBV6-6, the J gene TRBJ1-1, with D unresolved. Trimming took 6 bases from V and 0 from J, leaving 8 bases between them. From germline, CDR1 is MNHNY and CDR2 SVGAGI (reference sequence). The CDR3 has 13 residues.

This clonotype occurred a few times. The gene calls are TRBV20-1 and TRBJ2-7; 16 bases are a match to TRBD2. CDR1 and CDR2 (germline): DFQATT, SNEGSKA (reference sequence). After removal of 3 bases from V and 0 bases from J, the junction contained 11 bases not matched to a gene. The CDR3 runs 19 residues. In DNA, the CDR3 is TGCAGTGCTAGCTATGTCGGGACTAGCGGGGGGGGAGGCTCCTACGAGCAGTACTTC. As protein: CSASYVGTSGGGGSYEQYF.

The V call is TRBV7-2, the J call TRBJ1-3; possible D gene TRBD1, 6 bases. Trimming took off 0 bases at V and 4 bases at J, with 13 bases between the two ends. The CDR3 is 16 amino acids. Germline V gene lookup returns CDR1 SGHTA and CDR2 FQGNSA. The CDR3 nucleotides are TGTGCCAGCAGCTTAGCGTCACAGGGTGGAGGAAACACCATATATTTT. Translated: CASSLASQGGGNTIYF.

Notes on this clonotype: A junction end diverges from the germline sequence, so it may reflect a read error. J is TRBJ2-3 and V is TRBV3-1, with D unresolved. The CDR3 covers 13 residues. Looked up from germline, CDR1 is LGHDT and CDR2 is YNNKEL (reference sequence). The CDR3 is CTSSRNSADTQYF. In nucleotides, the CDR3 is TGTACCAGCAGCCGGAACAGCGCAGATACGCAGTATTTT.

The rearrangement uses TRBV10-3 and TRBJ2-7, with TRBD1 matching over 10 bases. Trimming removed 5 bases from V and 4 bases from J; junction bases left unmatched: 5. Germline assignment: CDR1 ENHRY and CDR2 SYGVKD. There are 14 residues in the CDR3. The CDR3 DNA reads as TGTGCCATCAGTCCACGGACAGGGGGGTACGAGCAGTACTTC. Translated, it gives CAISPRTGGYEQYF.

The chain combines TRBV9 with TRBJ1-2, with 8 bases lining up with TRBD1. There are 15 residues in the CDR3. The germline gives CDR1 SGDLS, CDR2 YYNGEE. Losses at the gene ends were 4 bases for V and 5 bases for J; bases not matched to a gene: 10. The CDR3 protein is CASSPSLDREYGYTF. In DNA form, the CDR3 reads TGTGCCAGCAGCCCTAGTCTGGACAGGGAATATGGCTACACCTTC. Filled out from reference TRBV9 and TRBJ1-2, the complete variable domain reads DSGVTQTPKHLITATGQRVTLRCSPRSGDLSVYWYQQSLDQGLQFLIQYYNGEERAKGNILERFSAQQFPDLHSELNLSSLELGDSALYFCASSPSLDREYGYTFGSGTRLTVV.

The chain employs TRBV18 and TRBJ1-1; maybe TRBD1 (6 bases). Trimming took off 3 bases at V and 6 bases at J, with 17 bases between the two ends. The germline gives CDR1 KGHSH, CDR2 LQKENI. The length of the CDR3 is 15 residues. CDR3 loop: CASSPIPTGIPEAFF. The CDR3 bases are TGTGCCAGCTCACCGATTCCTACAGGGATCCCTGAAGCTTTCTTT.

This clonotype was seen a single time. This chain connects TRBV20-1 to TRBJ2-3; D gene unclear. CDR1 and CDR2 (germline): DFQATT, SNEGSKA (reference sequence). The V and J ends lost 0 bases and 2 bases respectively, with 6 bases between them. The CDR3 contains 13 residues. CDR3 sequence: CSARDLPTDTQYF. The CDR3 DNA reads TGCAGTGCTAGAGATTTACCCACAGATACGCAGTATTTT.

The genes are TRBV29-1 and TRBJ2-1; possibly TRBD2 for D (6 bases). The V end was cut by 3 bases, the J end by 4 bases, with 13 bases between. Germline values: CDR1 SQVTM, CDR2 ANQGSEA. This CDR3 contains 14 residues. CDR3 region: CSVEGGAIYNEQFF. CDR3 DNA: TGCAGCGTTGAGGGGGGAGCGATTTACAATGAGCAGTTCTTC.

V gene TRBV5-1 combines with J gene TRBJ2-4; maybe TRBD2 (6 bases). The CDR3 length is 13 residues. Between the trimmed V and J ends, which lost 4 bases and 5 bases, there was a span of 10 bases. The germline gives CDR1 SGHRS, CDR2 YFSETQ. In DNA form, the CDR3 reads TGCGCCAGCAGCGGGGGGTTGCAAAACATTCAGTACTTC. Protein product: CASSGGLQNIQYF.

This chain links TRBV2 with TRBJ2-5; TRBD1 matches 8 bases. Germline CDR1 is SNHLY and CDR2 is FYNNEI. This CDR3 has 16 residues. V shed 2 bases and J 5 bases; nucleotides not matched to a gene: 10. CDR3 in DNA: TGTGCCAGCAGTGAACAAGGCAGGGGGCTGGCGGAGACCCAGTACTTC. This sequence encodes CASSEQGRGLAETQYF.

This clonotype showed up just once. The junction does not match germline at one end; this may be a read error. The gene calls are TRBV6-5 and TRBJ2-7; 9 bases match TRBD1. The V gene's germline CDR1 is MNHEY and CDR2 SVGAGI. This CDR3 is built from 14 residues. The DNA of the CDR3 is TGTGCCGGCAGTTACACAGGGGGCGGTTACGAGCAGTACTTC. Protein product: CAGSYTGGGYEQYF.

The rearrangement links TRBV20-1 to TRBJ2-7; D is ambiguous. The CDR3 is 15 residues long. The germline V and J ends were trimmed by 3 bases and 1 base, with 16 bases remaining between them. Germline assignment: CDR1 DFQATT and CDR2 SNEGSKA (reference sequence). The DNA of the CDR3 is TGCAGTGCTAGTGGTTCGGCTTCTGGGTCCTACGAGCAGTACTTC. This encodes CSASGSASGSYEQYF.

The chain employs TRBV12-3 or TRBV12-4 and TRBJ1-1; perhaps TRBD1 as D (5 bases). V was clipped by 6 bases and J by 1 base, with 9 bases between them. The CDR3 is 13 residues long. CDR3: CASRQDTNTEAFF. The CDR3 nucleotides are TGTGCCAGCAGGCAGGACACGAACACTGAAGCTTTCTTT.

The table lists this clonotype with a few counts. This sequence joins TRBV9 and TRBJ1-6; D remains ambiguous. V dropped 2 bases and J dropped 7 bases, with 7 bases sitting between them. The CDR3 length is 13 residues. CDR1 SGDLS and CDR2 YYNGEE come from the germline V gene. For the CDR3, the DNA is TGTGCCAGCAGCGTCGGAAAAAATTCACCCCTCCACTTT. It encodes CASSVGKNSPLHF.

The chain has TRBV27 and TRBJ2-1, with D maybe TRBD1 (5 bases). The ends were cut back, 0 bases at V and 2 bases at J, with 11 bases in the middle. This CDR3 is 16 amino acids long. Germline CDR1 is MNHEY and CDR2 is SMNVEV (reference sequence). The CDR3 is CASSLSAGWPYNEQFF. For the CDR3, the DNA is TGTGCCAGCAGTTTATCGGCAGGGTGGCCCTACAATGAGCAGTTCTTC.

The V call is TRBV24-1, the J call TRBJ1-5; D gene uncertain. The germline V gene has CDR1 KGHDR and CDR2 SFDVKD. This CDR3 has 14 amino acids. V was shortened by 7 bases and J by 2 bases, with 11 bases between the two germline ends. Here the CDR3 reads CATRDFGGNQPQHF. The CDR3 DNA reads TGTGCCACCAGGGACTTTGGCGGCAATCAGCCCCAGCATTTT.

The chain joins TRBV4-1 to TRBJ2-5, with 8 bases aligning to TRBD1. The CDR3 has 18 residues. Germline V gives CDR1 MGHRA, CDR2 YSYEKL. Germline trimming cut 3 bases from V and 2 bases from J; bases unmatched to any gene: 14. The CDR3 bases are TGCGCCAGCAGCCAGGAGGGGAGGACAGGGTCCTTGCAAGAGACCCAGTACTTC. This sequence encodes CASSQEGRTGSLQETQYF.